The rows below give T cell receptor beta chains drawn from one sample of a study of CD8+ T cells in alopecia areata. Profiled with immunoSEQ multiplex PCR; TCRdb holds only in-frame clones, not every one. The profile shows approximately 140,000 clones, roughly 80% of them singletons. The sequencing used CD8+ T cells sorted from blood, collected at week 4, from a patient treated with tofacitinib. These receptors were obtained from a human donor with alopecia areata. Both conserved end residues are part of each CDR3. D genes are given only for firm matches. The size field is filled for only some rows; it gives once, few, many or a size class.

D gene: TRBD1
J gene: TRBJ1-1
clone size: -
V gene: TRBV6-1
CDR3 DNA: TGTGCCAGCAGTGAATGGTTGACAGGGATGGGACCAATGAACACTGAAGCTTTCTTT
CDR3 protein: CASSEWLTGMGPMNTEAFF

D gene: -
J gene: TRBJ1-1
clone size: -
V gene: TRBV4-1
CDR3 DNA: TGCGCCAGCAGCCAAGTCAACGCCGGACAAAAGAACACTGAAGCTTTCTTT
CDR3 protein: CASSQVNAGQKNTEAFF

D gene: -
J gene: TRBJ2-7
clone size: -
V gene: TRBV4-3
CDR3 DNA: TGCGCCAGCAGCCAAGATCAAGGGGGGAACGAGCAGTACTTC
CDR3 protein: CASSQDQGGNEQYF

D gene: TRBD1
J gene: TRBJ2-7
clone size: -
V gene: TRBV4-1
CDR3 DNA: TGCGCCAGCAGCCGAAACCGGGACAGGAGCTCCTACGAGCAGTACTTC
CDR3 protein: CASSRNRDRSSYEQYF

D gene: TRBD2
J gene: TRBJ2-3
clone size: -
V gene: TRBV6-1
CDR3 DNA: TGTGCCAGCTCTACTAGCGGGGGGACAGATACGCAGTATTTT
CDR3 protein: CASSTSGGTDTQYF

D gene: -
J gene: TRBJ1-1
clone size: -
V gene: TRBV29-1
CDR3 DNA: TGCAGCGTTGGAGGGCCTGAAGCTTTCTTT
CDR3 protein: CSVGGPEAFF

D gene: -
J gene: TRBJ2-5
clone size: -
V gene: TRBV7-2
CDR3 DNA: TGTGCCAGCAGCTTATGGGGAAAGACCCAGTACTTC
CDR3 protein: CASSLWGKTQYF

D gene: -
J gene: TRBJ1-2
clone size: -
V gene: TRBV27
CDR3 DNA: TGTGCCAGCAGTCCCTTGGACCCCCTCTATGGCTACACCTTC
CDR3 protein: CASSPLDPLYGYTF

D gene: -
J gene: TRBJ1-5
clone size: -
V gene: TRBV15
CDR3 DNA: TGTGCCACCAGCACAGCCAGGGGCGGTCAGCCCCAGCATTTT
CDR3 protein: CATSTARGGQPQHF

D gene: -
J gene: TRBJ2-3
clone size: -
V gene: TRBV7-2
CDR3 DNA: TGTGCCAGCAGCTTTCAAGGGGTAGCCGATACGCAGTATTTT
CDR3 protein: CASSFQGVADTQYF

D gene: -
J gene: TRBJ1-1
clone size: -
V gene: TRBV6-1
CDR3 DNA: TGTGCCAGCAGTGCGACAACCACTTTGAACACTGAAGCTTTCTTT
CDR3 protein: CASSATTTLNTEAFF

D gene: -
J gene: TRBJ2-5
clone size: -
V gene: TRBV13
CDR3 DNA: TGTGCCAGCAGCTTACAGGGGATCGGTAGAGAGACCCAGTACTTC
CDR3 protein: CASSLQGIGRETQYF

D gene: -
J gene: TRBJ1-1
clone size: -
V gene: TRBV4-1
CDR3 DNA: TGCGCCAGCAGCCAAGGTGACACTGAAGCTTTCTTT
CDR3 protein: CASSQGDTEAFF

D gene: TRBD2
J gene: TRBJ2-7
clone size: once
V gene: TRBV6-5
CDR3 DNA: TGTGCCAGCAGTTACGGAGCGGGGGTGGAGGAGCAGTACTTC
CDR3 protein: CASSYGAGVEEQYF

D gene: -
J gene: TRBJ2-1
clone size: -
V gene: TRBV13
CDR3 DNA: TGTGCCAGCAGCGCCCTAGGGGGGGGCGGGGTCAATGAGCAGTTCTTC
CDR3 protein: CASSALGGGGVNEQFF

D gene: -
J gene: TRBJ2-1
clone size: -
V gene: TRBV9
CDR3 DNA: TGTGCCAGCAGCGGGGAGGCGAACTACAATGAGCAGTTCTTC
CDR3 protein: CASSGEANYNEQFF

D gene: -
J gene: TRBJ2-3
clone size: -
V gene: TRBV7-9
CDR3 DNA: TGTGCCAGCAGCTTACCCTGGGCCACAGATACGCAGTATTTT
CDR3 protein: CASSLPWATDTQYF

D gene: -
J gene: TRBJ2-5
clone size: -
V gene: TRBV7-9
CDR3 DNA: TGTGCCAGCAGCTTCCAGCGGACCCAAGAGACCCAGTACTTC
CDR3 protein: CASSFQRTQETQYF

D gene: TRBD1
J gene: TRBJ1-6
clone size: -
V gene: TRBV4-3
CDR3 DNA: TGCGCCAGCAGCCAACGGGACAGCTCCTATAATTCACCCCTCCACTTT
CDR3 protein: CASSQRDSSYNSPLHF

D gene: -
J gene: TRBJ2-7
clone size: -
V gene: TRBV15
CDR3 DNA: TGTGCCACCAGCAGAGATCGGGTCTCCGAGCAGTACTTC
CDR3 protein: CATSRDRVSEQYF

D gene: TRBD1
J gene: TRBJ1-5
clone size: -
V gene: TRBV27
CDR3 DNA: TGTGCCAGCAGTGACAGGGGTTATCAGCCCCAGCATTTT
CDR3 protein: CASSDRGYQPQHF

D gene: TRBD2
J gene: TRBJ2-4
clone size: few
V gene: TRBV2
CDR3 DNA: TGTGCCAGCAGTGACCCAATAGCGGGGGGATCAGCCAAAAACATTCAGTACTTC
CDR3 protein: CASSDPIAGGSAKNIQYF

D gene: TRBD1
J gene: TRBJ2-7
clone size: once
V gene: TRBV13
CDR3 DNA: TGTGCCAGCAGCAAACAGGGGTACTACGAGCAGTACTTC
CDR3 protein: CASSKQGYYEQYF

D gene: TRBD2
J gene: TRBJ2-3
clone size: -
V gene: TRBV27
CDR3 DNA: TGTGCCAGCAGGCCCACGGGGGGGGGCACAGATACGCAGTATTTT
CDR3 protein: CASRPTGGGTDTQYF

D gene: -
J gene: TRBJ2-7
clone size: -
V gene: TRBV19
CDR3 DNA: TGTGCCAGTAGTGGGGTCGGGCCCCAATTCTACGAGCAGTACTTC
CDR3 protein: CASSGVGPQFYEQYF

D gene: TRBD2
J gene: TRBJ2-3
clone size: -
V gene: TRBV29-1
CDR3 DNA: TGCAGCGTTGAAGATGGGGTATATTTTCTAGCGGGGGTTGACACAGATACGCAGTATTTT
CDR3 protein: CSVEDGVYFLAGVDTDTQYF

D gene: TRBD2
J gene: TRBJ2-5
clone size: once
V gene: TRBV28
CDR3 DNA: TGTGCCAGCAGTTTCACCAGCGGGGGGGCCGGAGAGACCCAGTACTTC
CDR3 protein: CASSFTSGGAGETQYF

D gene: -
J gene: TRBJ2-7
clone size: -
V gene: TRBV7-6
CDR3 DNA: TGTGCCAGCAGCTCCTACCGGGGGCTCTTC
CDR3 protein: CASSSYRGLF

D gene: TRBD2
J gene: TRBJ2-3
clone size: -
V gene: TRBV9
CDR3 DNA: TGTGCCAGCAGCGTAGGCGGGGGGGGCACAGATACGCAGTATTTT
CDR3 protein: CASSVGGGGTDTQYF

D gene: TRBD1
J gene: TRBJ2-2
clone size: -
V gene: TRBV7-8
CDR3 DNA: TGTGCCAGCAGCGCGGGCCGAGGGGGCGCCGGGGAGCTGTTTTTT
CDR3 protein: CASSAGRGGAGELFF

D gene: -
J gene: TRBJ1-5
clone size: -
V gene: TRBV10-3
CDR3 DNA: TGTGCCATCAGTGATGCGGGTGGCAATCAGCCCCAGCATTTT
CDR3 protein: CAISDAGGNQPQHF

D gene: TRBD2
J gene: TRBJ2-3
clone size: -
V gene: TRBV11-2
CDR3 DNA: TGTGCCAGCAGCTTAGACGCCCCGGGGGGACCCTACACAGATACGCAGTATTTT
CDR3 protein: CASSLDAPGGPYTDTQYF

D gene: -
J gene: TRBJ2-3
clone size: -
V gene: TRBV9
CDR3 DNA: TGTGCCAGCAGCGTGGGACGGCTCACAGATACGCAGTATTTT
CDR3 protein: CASSVGRLTDTQYF

D gene: -
J gene: TRBJ2-7
clone size: -
V gene: TRBV5-6
CDR3 DNA: TGTGCCAGCAGCTTGGGTTCGGTAGCCCCCAACGAGCAGTACTTC
CDR3 protein: CASSLGSVAPNEQYF

D gene: -
J gene: TRBJ2-5
clone size: -
V gene: TRBV13
CDR3 DNA: TGTGCCAGCAGCTCCTCAGGGGAACAAGAGACCCAGTACTTC
CDR3 protein: CASSSSGEQETQYF

D gene: -
J gene: TRBJ2-6
clone size: few
V gene: TRBV10-3
CDR3 DNA: TGTGCCATCAGTGAGGGCAGGGCTGGGGCCAACGTCCTGACTTTC
CDR3 protein: CAISEGRAGANVLTF

D gene: TRBD2
J gene: TRBJ2-2
clone size: -
V gene: TRBV7-9
CDR3 DNA: TGTGCCAGCAGCCCCCGCGGGGGTGCCACCGGGGAGCTGTTTTTT
CDR3 protein: CASSPRGGATGELFF

D gene: -
J gene: TRBJ2-5
clone size: -
V gene: TRBV7-9
CDR3 DNA: TGTGCCAGCAGCTTATCATACGGGGTAGCGGTGCAAGAGACCCAGTACTTC
CDR3 protein: CASSLSYGVAVQETQYF

D gene: -
J gene: TRBJ2-7
clone size: -
V gene: TRBV5-6
CDR3 DNA: TGTGCCAGCAGTCGTGCGGACGGACCAGAGCAGTACTTC
CDR3 protein: CASSRADGPEQYF

D gene: -
J gene: TRBJ2-3
clone size: -
V gene: TRBV7-2
CDR3 DNA: TGTGCCAGCAGCCCCCCCGGGCGGGGGCTCGGAGATACGCAGTATTTT
CDR3 protein: CASSPPGRGLGDTQYF

D gene: -
J gene: TRBJ2-1
clone size: -
V gene: TRBV7-2
CDR3 DNA: TGTGCCAGCAGCTCCTGGACAGCTACCTACAATGAGCAGTTCTTC
CDR3 protein: CASSSWTATYNEQFF

D gene: TRBD1
J gene: TRBJ2-7
clone size: few
V gene: TRBV7-9
CDR3 DNA: TGTGCCAGCAGCTCGACAGGGTCCTACGAGCAGTACTTC
CDR3 protein: CASSSTGSYEQYF

D gene: -
J gene: TRBJ1-2
clone size: -
V gene: TRBV29-1
CDR3 DNA: TGCAGCGTTGAAGAGAGGACCAAAGGCTATGGCTACACCTTC
CDR3 protein: CSVEERTKGYGYTF

D gene: TRBD2
J gene: TRBJ2-3
clone size: many
V gene: TRBV4-2
CDR3 DNA: TGTGCCAGCAGCGAAGAGCGGGGGGGCACAGATACGCAGTATTTT
CDR3 protein: CASSEERGGTDTQYF

D gene: TRBD1
J gene: TRBJ2-1
clone size: -
V gene: TRBV9
CDR3 DNA: TGTGCCAGCAGCGTAGGGACAGGGGAGGTTGAGCAGTTCTTC
CDR3 protein: CASSVGTGEVEQFF

D gene: TRBD2
J gene: TRBJ2-5
clone size: -
V gene: TRBV4-1
CDR3 DNA: TGCGCCAGCAGACCTAGCGGGGGGGCTGTGACCCAGTACTTC
CDR3 protein: CASRPSGGAVTQYF

D gene: -
J gene: TRBJ2-7
clone size: -
V gene: TRBV5-6
CDR3 DNA: TGTGCCAGCAGCTTAGATGCAGGTGTCTACGAGCAGTACTTC
CDR3 protein: CASSLDAGVYEQYF

D gene: -
J gene: TRBJ1-4
clone size: -
V gene: TRBV29-1
CDR3 DNA: TGCAGCGTTTACGTCGAAAAACTGTTTTTT
CDR3 protein: CSVYVEKLFF

D gene: -
J gene: TRBJ2-3
clone size: -
V gene: TRBV11-2
CDR3 DNA: TGTGCCAGCAGCTCCCCCGGCGGGGGCCTCACAGATACGCAGTATTTT
CDR3 protein: CASSSPGGGLTDTQYF

D gene: -
J gene: TRBJ2-7
clone size: -
V gene: TRBV15
CDR3 DNA: TGTGCCACCAGCAGCTTTAACAGGCGCGACGAGCAGTACTTC
CDR3 protein: CATSSFNRRDEQYF

D gene: -
J gene: TRBJ2-7
clone size: few
V gene: TRBV7-2
CDR3 DNA: TGTGCCAGCAGCTTAGGGCAGACCGAGCAGTACTTC
CDR3 protein: CASSLGQTEQYF

D gene: TRBD2
J gene: TRBJ2-2
clone size: -
V gene: TRBV4-1
CDR3 DNA: TGCGCCAGCAGCCCTGGGACTAGCGAGTACGGGGAGCTGTTTTTT
CDR3 protein: CASSPGTSEYGELFF

D gene: TRBD1
J gene: TRBJ2-7
clone size: once
V gene: TRBV6-5
CDR3 DNA: TGTGCCAGCAGTACGGGACAGGGTGTCGCCTACGAGCAGTACTTC
CDR3 protein: CASSTGQGVAYEQYF

D gene: TRBD1
J gene: TRBJ1-6
clone size: -
V gene: TRBV4-3
CDR3 DNA: TGCGCCAGCAGCCAAGGACTTACAGGGGTTGATAATTCACCCCTCCACTTT
CDR3 protein: CASSQGLTGVDNSPLHF

D gene: -
J gene: TRBJ2-7
clone size: -
V gene: TRBV29-1
CDR3 DNA: TGCAGCGTTGTAGGGCACGCCTACGAGCAGTACTTC
CDR3 protein: CSVVGHAYEQYF

D gene: TRBD2
J gene: TRBJ2-7
clone size: -
V gene: TRBV7-9
CDR3 DNA: TGTGCCAGCAGCCCCTGGACGGGGGGGCTTAGAGAGCAGTACTTC
CDR3 protein: CASSPWTGGLREQYF